The next 24 T cell receptor beta chains were all read from a single sample in a study of Graves' ophthalmopathy and Graves' hyperthyroidism (dated by TCRdb to the late 2010s). These reads were obtained on an Illumina HiSeq 2000. For repertoire sequencing, the TCR beta CDR3 regions were amplified from RNA transcripts. A first-round RT-PCR used HTBI primers with the Qiagen OneStep RT-PCR kit, followed by a second-round multiplex PCR, size selection and purification. TCRdb reprocessing: public reads trimmed at Q25 with fastp, clones called with MiXCR, in-frame beta chains kept. CDR3 protein duplicates are merged, each entry listing the most common genes and DNA. The sample table shows some 390,000 distinct CDR3 sequences, and roughly 18% are seen once. The ten largest clonotypes hold roughly 1.5% of the sample. Sequenced material: peripheral blood. Every receptor here comes from a young woman with Graves' ophthalmopathy. Donor details come from another sample of the same person, matched by shared clones.

This clonotype has more than one count but fewer than ten. The chain employs TRBV28 and TRBJ2-7; 10 bases line up with TRBD2. This CDR3 region has 19 residues. Losses at the gene ends were 5 bases for V and 1 base for J; bases not matched to a gene: 17. The germline V gene encodes CDR1 MDHEN and CDR2 SYDVKM. CDR3: CASSPPGTSADRSSYEQYF. CDR3 nucleotide sequence: TGTGCCAGCAGTCCGCCCGGGACTAGCGCCGACCGTTCGTCCTACGAGCAGTACTTC.

This clonotype was seen many times. V usage is TRBV7-2 and J usage is TRBJ1-1, with D hard to call. CDR1 SGHTA and CDR2 FQGNSA come from the germline V gene. V was clipped by 1 base and J by 10 bases, with 13 bases between them. The CDR3 spans 13 residues. The CDR3 region is CASSLVYLNRAFF. The CDR3 DNA follows: TGTGCCAGCAGCTTAGTCTACCTAAATCGAGCTTTCTTT.

This clonotype has ten or more counts. This chain uses TRBV15 with TRBJ2-5; TRBD2 agrees at 7 bases. The V gene end was trimmed by 5 bases and the J gene end by 4 bases; junction bases not matched to a gene: 10. Germline CDR1 and CDR2: LNHNV and YYDKDF (reference sequence). CDR3 size: 15 residues. CDR3 DNA sequence: TGTGCCACCAGCGGATTGAAGGGAGGGCGAGAGACCCAGTACTTC. Amino acid sequence: CATSGLKGGRETQYF.

This clonotype came up many times. The rearrangement links TRBV11-1 to TRBJ2-7, with 8 bases that match TRBD1. This CDR3 contains 16 residues. With 3 bases clipped from V and 8 bases from J, the junction kept 15 bases outside the gene matches. Germline lookup yields CDR1 SGHAT and CDR2 FQDESV (reference sequence). As DNA, the CDR3 is TGTGCCAGCAGCTTCGGCCAGACAGGGGACCTGGGGAAGCAGTACTTC. It yields the protein CASSFGQTGDLGKQYF.

This clonotype was observed at least ten times. The chain recombines TRBV6-1 with TRBJ2-7; TRBD2 agrees at 14 bases. The CDR3 consists of 16 residues. CDR1 MNHNS and CDR2 SASEGT come from the germline V gene. V lost 7 bases and J lost 0; bases outside the gene matches: 5. CDR3 DNA: TGTGCCAGCATTGGACTAGCGGGGGGCCGCTCCTACGAGCAGTACTTC. Translated, it gives CASIGLAGGRSYEQYF.

V is TRBV6-1 and J is TRBJ2-7; 9 bases are shared with TRBD1. CDR3 length equals 13 residues. Germline V lookup: CDR1 MNHNS, CDR2 SASEGT. Trimming at V came to 6 bases and at J to 6 bases, leaving 6 bases not matched to a gene. CDR3 DNA sequence: TGTGCCAGCAGGGGGACAGGGTTTCGCGAGCAGTACTTC. It encodes CASRGTGFREQYF.

V gene TRBV11-2 combines with J gene TRBJ2-2; 10 bases agree with TRBD1. Germline V gives CDR1 SGHAT, CDR2 FQNNGV. This CDR3 contains 17 residues. Trimming took 5 bases from V and 6 from J; bases not matched to a gene: 12. This CDR3 reads CASSTLTGGDPAGELFF. Here the CDR3 DNA reads TGTGCCAGCAGCACCCTGACAGGGGGCGATCCCGCCGGGGAGCTGTTTTTT.

In its sample, this clonotype was seen many times. The CDR3 sequence: CASSAGQGWETQYF. DNA for the CDR3: TGTGCCAGCAGTGCGGGACAGGGGTGGGAGACCCAGTACTTC. The chain combines TRBV25-1 with TRBJ2-5, with 10 bases identical to TRBD1. The V segment lost 4 bases and the J segment 5 bases; nucleotides outside the gene matches: 4. This CDR3 region has 14 residues. Germline CDR1 is MGHDK and CDR2 is SYGVNS. The full variable domain, completed using reference TRBV25-1 and TRBJ2-5, is EADIYQTPRYLVIGTGKKITLECSQTMGHDKMYWYQQDPGMELHLIHYSYGVNSTEKGDLSSESTVSRIRTEHFPLTLESARPSHTSQYLCASSAGQGWETQYFGPGTRLLVL.

This clonotype was seen many times. The chain carries TRBV7-9 and TRBJ2-7, with 9 bases matching TRBD2. CDR3 length: 13 amino acids. The V gene's germline CDR1 is SEHNR and CDR2 FQNEAQ (reference sequence). Trimming took 10 bases from V and 1 from J; bases not matched to a gene: 5. CDR3 DNA: TGTGCCATCCTTAGCGGGGGTTCCTACGAGCAGTACTTC. This encodes CAILSGGSYEQYF.

This clonotype was observed at least ten times. One base away lies a much larger clone, so this may be a sequencing read error. The chain is built from TRBV27 and TRBJ1-5; D is unresolved. The CDR3 runs to 16 residues. Germline loops: CDR1 MNHEY, CDR2 SMNVEV (reference sequence). The CDR3 DNA reads as TGTGCCTGCAGTTTAAGTGGAGACTATAGCAATCAGCCCCAGCATTTT. Protein: CACSLSGDYSNQPQHF.

This clonotype was counted at least ten times. CDR3 sequence: CASSLVLGVGQETQYF. The DNA of the CDR3 is TGTGCCAGCAGTTTAGTCCTGGGAGTCGGCCAAGAGACCCAGTACTTC. The chain carries TRBV12-3 or TRBV12-4 and TRBJ2-5, with D maybe TRBD2 (5 bases). Trimming took off 1 base at V and 1 base at J, with 13 bases between the two ends. This CDR3 contains 16 residues.

Ten or more counts support this clonotype. This rearrangement joins TRBV7-2 to TRBJ2-7; D not resolved. Trimming cost V 4 bases and J 5 bases, with 9 bases left between them. The CDR3 consists of 12 residues. Germline V lookup: CDR1 SGHTA, CDR2 FQGNSA. CDR3 residues: CASSSPRDEQYF. Here the CDR3 DNA reads TGTGCCAGCAGCTCCCCTCGGGACGAGCAGTACTTC.

The chain links TRBV2 to TRBJ2-7; possibly TRBD2 for D (5 bases). The CDR3 runs 13 residues. The V gene's germline CDR1 is SNHLY and CDR2 FYNNEI. Trimming took 8 bases from V and 3 from J, leaving 14 bases between them. In nucleotides, the CDR3 is TGTGCCAGCGGAAAGTCACGGGACTACGAGCAGTACTTC. Residues: CASGKSRDYEQYF.

Ten or more counts support this clonotype. This chain connects TRBV19 to TRBJ2-7; 8 bases fit TRBD1. From germline, CDR1 is LNHDA and CDR2 SQIVND (reference sequence). The CDR3 consists of 15 residues. The V segment lost 5 bases and the J segment 0 bases; nucleotides outside the gene matches: 6. The CDR3 DNA reads as TGTGCCAGTAGTGGGACAGGCTTCAACTCCTACGAGCAGTACTTC. Its translation: CASSGTGFNSYEQYF.

This clonotype was picked up many times. The chain uses TRBV28 and TRBJ2-5, with 8 nucleotides matching TRBD1. V was clipped by 6 bases and J by 5 bases; unmatched bases: 8. Germline CDR1 and CDR2: MDHEN and SYDVKM. This CDR3 contains 14 residues. For the CDR3, the DNA is TGTGCCAGCAGCCGAGCAGGGGGCAGGGAGACCCAGTACTTC. Encoded protein: CASSRAGGRETQYF.

This clonotype was counted many times. The rearrangement links TRBV12-3 or TRBV12-4 to TRBJ2-7; possibly TRBD1 for D (5 bases). The CDR3 totals 15 residues. V was shortened by 1 base and J by 6 bases, with 16 bases between the two germline ends. The CDR3 spells CASSLGGPQTAEQYF. CDR3 sequence (DNA): TGTGCCAGCAGTTTAGGAGGCCCTCAGACAGCCGAGCAGTACTTC.

This clonotype was counted ten times or more. The DNA for the CDR3 is TGCAGCGTTCGACAGGGTTTCTCAGAGACCCAGTACTTC. Amino acids: CSVRQGFSETQYF. The genes are TRBV29-1 and TRBJ2-5; 7 bases map to TRBD1. Germline V gene sequence: CDR1 SQVTM, CDR2 ANQGSEA. V was pared by 5 bases and J by 4 bases, with 7 bases of the junction left unmatched. The CDR3 has 13 amino acids.

This clonotype was counted at least ten times. The rearrangement uses TRBV29-1 and TRBJ1-1; D not certain. This CDR3 contains 10 residues. In germline, CDR1 is SQVTM, CDR2 ANQGSEA. Between the trimmed V and J ends, which lost 1 base and 7 bases, there was a span of 4 bases. The DNA of the CDR3 is TGCAGCGTTGAAGGGAATGAAGCTTTCTTT. It translates to CSVEGNEAFF.

This clonotype showed up many times. CDR3 amino acids: CSARDSHEQYF. CDR3 in DNA: TGCAGTGCTCGTGATTCCCACGAGCAGTACTTC. This sequence joins TRBV20-1 and TRBJ2-7; D gene ambiguous. Trimming took off 5 bases at V and 5 bases at J, with 10 bases between the two ends. Germline loops: CDR1 DFQATT, CDR2 SNEGSKA (reference sequence). There are 11 residues in the CDR3.

This clonotype was detected ten times or more. The genes are TRBV9 and TRBJ1-1, with D maybe TRBD1 (6 bases). Germline-derived CDR1 and CDR2 are SGDLS and YYNGEE. CDR3 size: 14 residues. V was clipped by 2 bases and J by 8 bases, with 16 bases between them. Written as DNA, the CDR3 is TGTGCCAGCAGCGTCGTGGGGGCAGGGGTGGAAGCTTTCTTT. It yields the protein CASSVVGAGVEAFF.

This clonotype was detected many times. J is TRBJ2-7 and V is TRBV11-2; D could derive from TRBD1 or TRBD2 (5 bases each). The CDR3 length is 17 residues. Germline V CDR1 and CDR2: SGHAT, FQNNGV. V was shortened by 2 bases and J by 2 bases, with 19 bases between the two germline ends. The CDR3 DNA reads as TGTGCCAGCAGCTTACAGGGTTCGAGGGGCAAACCCTACGAGCAGTACTTC. Residues: CASSLQGSRGKPYEQYF.

This clonotype was counted at least ten times. The genes are TRBV28 and TRBJ2-5; 9 nucleotides match TRBD1. The CDR3 spans 15 residues. CDR1 and CDR2 (germline): MDHEN, SYDVKM. The V segment lost 5 bases and the J segment 2 bases; nucleotides outside the gene matches: 6. The CDR3 region has the DNA TGTGCCAGCAGTCAAGGGGACAGGGCACAAGAGACCCAGTACTTC. Protein sequence: CASSQGDRAQETQYF. Full variable domain (remainder filled in from reference TRBV28 and TRBJ2-5): DVKVTQSSRYLVKRTGEKVFLECVQDMDHENMFWYRQDPGLGLRLIYFSYDVKMKEKGDIPEGYSVSREKKERFSLILESASTNQTSMYLCASSQGDRAQETQYFGPGTRLLVL.

Many counts were recorded for this clonotype. V gene TRBV11-2 combines with J gene TRBJ1-1; TRBD1 is a possible D gene (5 bases). Germline CDR1 reads SGHAT; CDR2 reads FQNNGV. The CDR3 consists of 15 residues. Trimming pared 1 base from V and 7 bases from J, leaving 16 bases between. The CDR3 DNA is TGTGCCAGCAGCTTAGGATTCAGGGAATTGAATGAAGCTTTCTTT. Protein: CASSLGFRELNEAFF.

This clonotype was seen at least ten times. V usage is TRBV29-1 and J usage is TRBJ2-2; tentatively, D is TRBD1 or TRBD2 (5 bases each). The CDR3 loop spans 15 amino acids. V was pared by 7 bases and J by 7 bases, with 22 bases between. Germline values: CDR1 SQVTM, CDR2 ANQGSEA. The DNA of the CDR3 is TGCAGCGCCCGAATTGGGGGTCATCAAATCGGGGAGCTGTTTTTT. Protein: CSARIGGHQIGELFF.